The text below deals with one T cell receptor beta chain. This clonotype showed up many times. Its antigen is currently not known. Per-nucleotide qualities are absent, and no much larger clonotype sits a single base away. The data are from a study of human T cells and chemical hapten exposure (TCRdb year 2021). Describing the broader study: For sensitization, 2% DPC in acetone was applied to a 2 cm by 2 cm area of upper inner arm skin. Throughout the roughly 25-week study period, patients were also given weekly therapeutic DPC doses on the scalp. Patch tests used Finn chambers with 0.01% DPC on the upper back, scored after 6 days by International Contact Dermatitis Research Group standards. The mostly female patient cohort included alopecia areata with under or over 50% scalp involvement, alopecia totalis and alopecia universalis. Libraries were pooled for sequencing, and per-sample TCR yields varied mainly because of small differences in library volumes within the pool. Peripheral blood TCR repertoire changes were tracked in vivo in alopecia patients during primary and secondary sensitization to the hapten diphenylcyclopropenone (DPC). Blood samples were taken from patients before sensitization (week 0) and at 2, 6 and about 24 weeks after DPC sensitization. Approximately 28 alopecia patients gave blood for TCR sequencing at one to four time points (pre-sensitization, 2, 6 and 24 weeks). Results the study describes overall, beyond this receptor: After repeated subsampling, changes were observed in the strength of the expansion versus patch-test correlation and in the threshold at which the correlation became significant. No change with DPC sensitization was found in the number of TCRs above 1 in 1000 frequency, and no evidence of global repertoire structure alterations was found. Patch test score correlated positively with the number of PT1 expanded TCRs, reaching significance at thresholds 8, 16 and 32 but not at 4. All patients had alopecia, a presumed autoimmune disease, so their immune response might differ from that of healthy individuals. Compared with pre-sensitization or healthy control sets, expanded TCRs formed significantly more large CDR3 similarity clusters, which is consistent with antigen-driven responses.

The sample's time point label, decoded: patch test 3, about 24 weeks after DPC sensitization. The treatment or condition label on this specimen signifies: therapeutic diphenylcyclopropenone sensitization with weekly scalp DPC. At each patch-test visit, blood was drawn before the patch test was applied. Eligible patients were aged 18 to 70, diagnosed with alopecia, deemed suitable for DPC therapy, and excluded if pregnant. Total RNA was extracted from unfractionated whole blood collected in Tempus Blood RNA tubes. Libraries were made using RACE. The instrument was a NextSeq 500. During library preparation, unique molecular identifiers were attached to individual cDNA molecules so that TCRs could be counted quantitatively and reproducibly. Both TCR alpha and TCR beta chains were sequenced from each blood RNA sample. For the original study's pipeline: Samples had a median of approximately 96,000 TCRs, with a range from roughly 23,224 to 700,000. The Decombinator software suite was used to annotate the V, J and CDR3 of the TCR reads. Every sample was subsampled to the same number of TCRs (28,000) for the PS versus PT1 abundance plots. Expanded TCRs were defined as absent before sensitization and observed at least eight times at the 2-week time point. The public sequencing data were trimmed at Q25 with fastp and processed into clonotypes with MiXCR by TCRdb, which kept only in-frame beta chains. All rows with the same CDR3 protein become a single entry with the most common DNA and genes. The V and J calls here are based on TCRdb, not the publication. The sample data list fewer than 200,000 distinct CDR3 sequences, and 25% to 35% of these were observed just once. The ten largest clones take up approximately 2.1% of the sample.

Taken from the germline V gene, the CDR1 and CDR2 loops are SGHRS and YFSETQ. Deletion took 3 bases off V and 0 bases off J, with a span of 13 bases between the germline ends. From the cysteine up to the phenylalanine, the CDR3 has a length of 15 residues. Only the CDR3 part of the read is kept: 45 bases, read in frame from the first base. Sequencing was performed on whole blood, taken in connection with sensitization to the hapten diphenylcyclopropenone (DPC). The sequence came from a woman in her late teens or twenties with alopecia areata. Some clones in this sample may be carry-over from other donors' samples. The rearrangement combines TRBV5-1 with TRBJ2-7, with the D gene not clear enough to name. The CDR3 amino acid sequence is: CASSSRTESSYEQYF. The nucleotides are TGCGCCAGCAGCTCCCGGACGGAAAGCTCCTACGAGCAGTACTTC. Supplemented by the reference TRBV5-1 and TRBJ2-7 proteins around the CDR3, the complete variable domain is KAGVTQTPRYLIKTRGQQVTLSCSPISGHRSVSWYQQTPGQGLQFLFEYFSETQRNKGNFPGRFSGRQFSNSRSEMNVSTLELGDSALYLCASSSRTESSYEQYFGPGTRLTVT.